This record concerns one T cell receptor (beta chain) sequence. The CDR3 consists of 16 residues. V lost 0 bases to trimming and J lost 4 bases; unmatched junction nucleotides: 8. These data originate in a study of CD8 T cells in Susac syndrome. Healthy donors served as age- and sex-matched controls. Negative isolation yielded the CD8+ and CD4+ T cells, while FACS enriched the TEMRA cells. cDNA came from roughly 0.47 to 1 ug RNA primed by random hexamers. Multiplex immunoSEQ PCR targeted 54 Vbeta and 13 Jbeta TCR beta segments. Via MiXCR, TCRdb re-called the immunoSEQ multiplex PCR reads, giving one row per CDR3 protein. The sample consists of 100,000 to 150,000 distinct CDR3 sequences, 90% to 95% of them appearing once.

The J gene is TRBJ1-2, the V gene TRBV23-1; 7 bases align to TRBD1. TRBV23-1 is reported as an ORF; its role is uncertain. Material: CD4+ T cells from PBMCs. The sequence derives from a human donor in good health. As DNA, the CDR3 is TGCGCCAGCAGTCAATCGCGGGGCAGGGGGGCCTATGGCTACACCTTC. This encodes CASSQSRGRGAYGYTF.